The 17 T cell receptor beta chains below all came from one sample that was sequenced in a study of blood T cells in healthy people across ages. It was with a sample-barcoded 5' primer and a J-beta primer mix that a second PCR of roughly 7 to 12 cycles was run. TCRdb reprocessed the 5' RACE reads via MiXCR and lists one record per CDR3 protein. The sample shows over 700,000 distinct CDR3 sequences, around 25% of them seen only once. The same data also went into a second study, on T cells of mothers and their children.

The source material was blood. The receptors were sampled from a boy younger than 18 in good health.

This clonotype turned up a few times. The genes are TRBV6-2 or TRBV6-3 and TRBJ1-1; D is unresolved. Per germline, CDR1 MNHEY and CDR2 SVGEGT. The CDR3 is 12 amino acids. V was cut by 4 bases and J by 4 bases, with 7 bases left in between. CDR3 in amino acids: CASSSSATEAFF. CDR3 nucleotides: TGTGCCAGCAGTTCTAGTGCCACTGAAGCTTTCTTT.

This clonotype was counted only a few times. The chain links TRBV29-1 to TRBJ2-5; perhaps TRBD2 as D (6 bases). The ends were cut back, 1 base at V and 5 bases at J, with 8 bases in the middle. Germline CDR1 is SQVTM and CDR2 is ANQGSEA. The CDR3 runs 12 residues. CDR3 coding DNA: TGCAGCGTTGAAGGTCTAGCGGAGACCCAGTACTTC. Its translation: CSVEGLAETQYF.

This chain joins TRBV5-1 and TRBJ2-1; 10 positions agree with TRBD2. V lost 1 base and J lost 7; bases outside the gene matches: 8. The CDR3 loop spans 16 amino acids. Germline V lookup: CDR1 SGHRS, CDR2 YFSETQ. DNA for the CDR3: TGCGCCAGCAGCTTGAGGAGCGGGGGGGTTTCAAATGAGCAGTTCTTC. Protein: CASSLRSGGVSNEQFF.

CDR3 bases: TGCGCCAGCAGCCCCAATGAGGGATACGAGCAGTACTTC. Its translation is CASSPNEGYEQYF. J is TRBJ2-7 and V is TRBV4-1, with TRBD2 as a possible D gene (5 bases). The V end lost 4 bases, the J end lost 4 bases, and 11 bases lay between the germline ends. The length of the CDR3 is 13 residues. CDR1 is MGHRA, CDR2 YSYEKL, per germline.

This clonotype was seen a handful of times. Relative to the germline gene, one junction end is altered; a read error may explain this. The chain is built from TRBV19 and TRBJ1-2; D is ambiguous. The CDR3 is 16 residues long. Germline-derived CDR1 and CDR2 are LNHDA and SQIVND (reference sequence). Here the CDR3 reads CASSPLNLEINYGCTF. CDR3 bases: TGTGCCAGTAGTCCTCTCAACCTAGAGATTAACTATGGCTGCACCTTC.

This chain links TRBV6-2 or TRBV6-3 with TRBJ2-1; tentatively, D is TRBD1 (5 bases). V dropped 3 bases and J dropped 8 bases, with 17 bases sitting between them. The CDR3 runs to 15 residues. From germline, CDR1 is MNHEY and CDR2 SVGEGT. This CDR3 is CASSYIGRVGDEQFF. The DNA of the CDR3 is TGTGCCAGCAGTTATATCGGCAGGGTAGGTGATGAGCAGTTCTTC.

The chain uses TRBV20-1 and TRBJ1-2; 8 nucleotides line up with TRBD1. The germline V gene encodes CDR1 DFQATT and CDR2 SNEGSKA (reference sequence). CDR3 length: 13 residues. Trimming at V came to 5 bases and at J to 8 bases, leaving 10 bases not matched to a gene. The CDR3 DNA reads as TGCAGTGCTCTATGGACAGGGCTGAACGGCTACACCTTC. Protein sequence: CSALWTGLNGYTF.

This clonotype was counted many times. The chain carries TRBV28 and TRBJ1-6; possible D gene TRBD1, 5 bases. The CDR3 sequence is 16 residues long. Germline V gene data show CDR1 as MDHEN and CDR2 as SYDVKM. With 11 bases removed from V and 0 bases from J, the gap between germline ends came to 17 bases. CDR3 in amino acids: CAPGGSKSSYNSPLHF. The CDR3, as DNA: TGTGCCCCCGGGGGGTCGAAGAGCTCCTATAATTCACCCCTCCACTTT.

This clonotype turned up a few times. The chain combines TRBV29-1 with TRBJ1-3; unclear D gene. CDR3 length: 13 amino acids. Germline assignment: CDR1 SQVTM and CDR2 ANQGSEA. V lost 5 bases, J lost 0 bases, and 8 bases lay in between. The DNA for the CDR3 is TGCAGCGTTTCTGAGAGCTCTGGAAACACCATATATTTT. Its translation is CSVSESSGNTIYF.

This chain uses TRBV20-1 with TRBJ1-1, with 9 bases that match TRBD1. V shed 0 bases and J 6 bases; nucleotides not matched to a gene: 8. CDR3 length equals 15 residues. The germline V gene has CDR1 DFQATT and CDR2 SNEGSKA (reference sequence). The CDR3 coding sequence is TGCAGTGCTAGAGATATGTACAGGGGGCTCTCTGAAGCTTTCTTT. Translation gives CSARDMYRGLSEAFF.

This clonotype has only one observation. The chain uses TRBV5-1 and TRBJ2-1; possibly TRBD1 for D (6 bases). V lost 3 bases to trimming and J lost 9 bases, with 13 bases between them. The CDR3 runs 13 residues. Germline CDR1 reads SGHRS; CDR2 reads YFSETQ. The DNA of the CDR3 is TGCGCCAGCAGCTACACAGGGACGGGTGAGCAGTTCTTC. Translated, it gives CASSYTGTGEQFF.

This clonotype was seen only a few times. The chain joins TRBV3-1 to TRBJ2-1; TRBD2 agrees at 8 bases. The trim removed 2 bases at V and 0 bases at J, leaving 18 bases unmatched. The CDR3 extends over 21 amino acids. Looked up from germline, CDR1 is LGHDT and CDR2 is YNNKEL (reference sequence). CDR3 DNA: TGTGCCAGCAGCCAAATGTCACCAGGGAATAGCGGGGTCCGCTCCTACAATGAGCAGTTCTTC. This sequence encodes CASSQMSPGNSGVRSYNEQFF.

The chain is built from TRBV5-1 and TRBJ2-3; 11 bases line up with TRBD2. The CDR3 has 16 residues. Germline assignment: CDR1 SGHRS and CDR2 YFSETQ. Losses at the gene ends were 4 bases for V and 3 bases for J; bases not matched to a gene: 7. The CDR3: CASSVHSGRGTDTQYF. CDR3 bases: TGCGCCAGCAGCGTCCATAGCGGGAGGGGAACAGATACGCAGTATTTT.

This clonotype was seen only a few times. The chain couples TRBV7-9 to TRBJ2-3; tentatively, D is TRBD1 or TRBD2 (5 bases each). Per germline, CDR1 SEHNR and CDR2 FQNEAQ (reference sequence). The CDR3 is made up of 12 amino acids. The V and J ends lost 5 bases and 8 bases respectively, with 11 bases between them. The CDR3 spells CASSGTGTTQYF. CDR3 sequence (DNA): TGTGCCAGCAGCGGCACCGGGACTACGCAGTATTTT.

This clonotype was observed a few times. This chain joins TRBV5-1 and TRBJ1-4; 7 nucleotides line up with TRBD1. V lost 4 bases to trimming and J lost 11 bases; unmatched junction nucleotides: 11. In germline, CDR1 is SGHRS, CDR2 YFSETQ. This CDR3 has 14 residues. Here the CDR3 DNA reads TGCGCCAGCAGCCCCTGGCAGGGGGAAGGGAAACTGTTTTTT. Translated: CASSPWQGEGKLFF.

This clonotype was seen a few times. The J gene is TRBJ2-7, the V gene TRBV20-1, with TRBD2 matching over 9 bases. The DNA end lines up better with TRBJ2-1; the J call may be wrong. The CDR3 loop spans 16 amino acids. CDR1 and CDR2 from the germline V gene are DFQATT and SNEGSKA (reference sequence). The CDR3 nucleotides read TGCAGTGCTAAGGACATAGCGGGAGAAATTTTCAATGAGCAGTTCTTC. Its protein is CSAKDIAGEIFNEQFF.

This chain connects TRBV29-1 to TRBJ2-6; D is unresolved. V was cut by 4 bases and J by 0 bases, with 7 bases left in between. CDR1 SQVTM and CDR2 ANQGSEA come from the germline V gene. The CDR3 is made up of 14 amino acids. CDR3 protein: CSVGADSGANVLTF. The CDR3 DNA reads as TGCAGCGTTGGGGCAGACTCTGGGGCCAACGTCCTGACTTTC.